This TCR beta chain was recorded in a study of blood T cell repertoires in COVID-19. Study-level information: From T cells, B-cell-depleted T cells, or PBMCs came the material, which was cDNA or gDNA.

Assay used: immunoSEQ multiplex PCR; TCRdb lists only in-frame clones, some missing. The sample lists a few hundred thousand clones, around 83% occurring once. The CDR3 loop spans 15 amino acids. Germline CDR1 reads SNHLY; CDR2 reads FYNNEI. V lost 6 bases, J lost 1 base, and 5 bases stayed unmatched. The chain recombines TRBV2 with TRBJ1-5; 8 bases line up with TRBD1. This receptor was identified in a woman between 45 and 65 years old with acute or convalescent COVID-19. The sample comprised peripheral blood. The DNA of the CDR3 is TGTGCCAGCAGCCTTTACAGGGGGAGCAATCAGCCCCAGCATTTT. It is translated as CASSLYRGSNQPQHF.